This is a list of T cell receptor beta chains from one sample in a study of CD8+CD57+ T cells in acquired aplastic anemia. In TCRdb, the reads were re-called with MiXCR into one record per CDR3 protein. The table lists around 430,000 distinct CDR3 sequences, around 30% of them singletons. Sequencing was done on a sample of sorted CD4+, CD8+, or CD8+CD57+ T cells (not recorded which) from PBMCs. The receptors were sampled from a human donor with aplastic anemia. Both conserved end residues are part of each CDR3. Fields, in order: D gene, J gene, V gene, clone size, CDR3 DNA, CDR3 protein. The D gene is left open where the match is weak. The size field is filled for only some rows; it gives once, few, many or a size class.

d_gene: TRBD2; j_gene: TRBJ2-1; v_gene: TRBV24-1; abundance: many; CDR3nt: TGTGCCACCAGTGATCCAACTAGCGGTTCAAGCTCCTACAATGAGCAGTTCTTC; CDR3aa: CATSDPTSGSSSYNEQFF
d_gene: .; j_gene: TRBJ2-6; v_gene: TRBV30; abundance: few; CDR3nt: TGTGCCTGGACCGGTGGGGCCAACGTCCTGACTTTC; CDR3aa: CAWTGGANVLTF
d_gene: TRBD1; j_gene: TRBJ1-6; v_gene: TRBV9; abundance: .; CDR3nt: TGTGCCAGCAGCGTAGAGGGGGGACAGGGGGGTTCACCCCTCCACTTT; CDR3aa: CASSVEGGQGGSPLHF
d_gene: TRBD1; j_gene: TRBJ2-5; v_gene: TRBV2; abundance: .; CDR3nt: TGTGCCAGCAGTTACTTTGGACAGGGTCAAGAGACCCAGTACTTC; CDR3aa: CASSYFGQGQETQYF
d_gene: TRBD1; j_gene: TRBJ1-1; v_gene: TRBV29-1; abundance: many; CDR3nt: TGCAGCGTGGGACAGGGGACTGAAGCTTTCTTT; CDR3aa: CSVGQGTEAFF
d_gene: .; j_gene: TRBJ1-6; v_gene: TRBV9; abundance: .; CDR3nt: TGTGCCAGCAGCCAAGGGCCGAGCTCCTATAATTCACCCCTCCACTTT; CDR3aa: CASSQGPSSYNSPLHF
d_gene: .; j_gene: TRBJ1-5; v_gene: TRBV15; abundance: .; CDR3nt: TGTGCCACCAGCAGAGCCAACAATCAGCCCCAGCATTTT; CDR3aa: CATSRANNQPQHF
d_gene: TRBD2; j_gene: TRBJ2-7; v_gene: TRBV20-1; abundance: .; CDR3nt: TGCAGTGCTTGGACTAGCGACCGACCACAACTCCCCGTCCTCATCTACGAGCAGTACTTC; CDR3aa: CSAWTSDRPQLPVLIYEQYF
d_gene: .; j_gene: TRBJ1-5; v_gene: TRBV30; abundance: .; CDR3nt: TGTGCCTGGAGTCAGGGATCCCTCAATCAGCCCCAGCATTTT; CDR3aa: CAWSQGSLNQPQHF
d_gene: TRBD1; j_gene: TRBJ1-1; v_gene: TRBV10-1; abundance: .; CDR3nt: TGCGCCAGCAGTGGAGGGACAGGGAAGTTAACTGAAGCTTTCTTT; CDR3aa: CASSGGTGKLTEAFF
d_gene: TRBD1; j_gene: TRBJ1-2; v_gene: TRBV15; abundance: few; CDR3nt: TGTGCCACCAGCCTAGGACAGGGGGGCTGGGGCTACACCTTC; CDR3aa: CATSLGQGGWGYTF
d_gene: .; j_gene: TRBJ1-4; v_gene: TRBV6-1; abundance: few; CDR3nt: TGTGCCAGCAGGGCGGCAGCAACAACTAATGAAAAACTGTTTTTT; CDR3aa: CASRAAATTNEKLFF
d_gene: TRBD1; j_gene: TRBJ2-7; v_gene: TRBV9; abundance: .; CDR3nt: TGTGCCATCAGGAGGACAGGGGGGTCCTACGAGCAGTACTTT; CDR3aa: CAIRRTGGSYEQYF
d_gene: .; j_gene: TRBJ1-2; v_gene: TRBV20-1; abundance: .; CDR3nt: TGCAGTGCTAGTCAGGGAGATTATGGCTACACCTTC; CDR3aa: CSASQGDYGYTF
d_gene: .; j_gene: TRBJ1-5; v_gene: TRBV29-1; abundance: once; CDR3nt: TGCAGCGTGGGGGACGGTCAGCCCCAGCATTTT; CDR3aa: CSVGDGQPQHF
d_gene: .; j_gene: TRBJ2-7; v_gene: TRBV25-1; abundance: .; CDR3nt: TGTGCCAGCAGCTTGGACCTGATACCGGGAGCAGGATACGAGCAGTACTTC; CDR3aa: CASSLDLIPGAGYEQYF
d_gene: .; j_gene: TRBJ2-2; v_gene: TRBV9; abundance: .; CDR3nt: TGTGCCAGCAGCGCGAATTCCGGGGGGCTGCTTTTT; CDR3aa: CASSANSGGLLF
d_gene: TRBD2; j_gene: TRBJ2-1; v_gene: TRBV4-1; abundance: few; CDR3nt: TGCGCCAGCAGCCAAGATTTGGCGACTAGCGGACACGCCTTC; CDR3aa: CASSQDLATSGHAF
d_gene: TRBD1; j_gene: TRBJ2-1; v_gene: TRBV20-1; abundance: .; CDR3nt: TGCAGTGCTAGAGATTTGGCGGGACAGGGCTACAATGAGCAGTTCTTC; CDR3aa: CSARDLAGQGYNEQFF
d_gene: TRBD1; j_gene: TRBJ1-1; v_gene: TRBV19; abundance: many; CDR3nt: TGTGCCAGTAGTACCGGGACAGCAAACACTGAAGCTTTCTTT; CDR3aa: CASSTGTANTEAFF
d_gene: .; j_gene: TRBJ1-2; v_gene: TRBV29-1; abundance: many; CDR3nt: TGCAGCGTTGTTCCTGGCTACACCTTC; CDR3aa: CSVVPGYTF
d_gene: .; j_gene: TRBJ1-4; v_gene: TRBV25-1; abundance: many; CDR3nt: TGTGCCAGCAGTGAACCGGGTGTCGGTGAAAAACTGTTTTTT; CDR3aa: CASSEPGVGEKLFF
d_gene: .; j_gene: TRBJ2-7; v_gene: TRBV6-4; abundance: few; CDR3nt: TGTGCCAGGGTTTGGGGGGAGACTGGTCGGAAGCAGTACTTC; CDR3aa: CARVWGETGRKQYF
d_gene: .; j_gene: TRBJ2-2; v_gene: TRBV11-3; abundance: .; CDR3nt: TGTGCCAGCAGCTGGGGCAGAGCCACCGGGGAGCTGTTTTTT; CDR3aa: CASSWGRATGELFF
d_gene: .; j_gene: TRBJ1-2; v_gene: TRBV6-2/TRBV6-3; abundance: few; CDR3nt: TGTGCCAGCAGTTACTCGAGAGTACTAACTGGCTACACCTTC; CDR3aa: CASSYSRVLTGYTF
d_gene: .; j_gene: TRBJ2-3; v_gene: TRBV11-2; abundance: .; CDR3nt: TGTGCCAGCAGCTTAGATCCCGGAAGGGGCACAGATACGCAGTATTTT; CDR3aa: CASSLDPGRGTDTQYF
d_gene: .; j_gene: TRBJ1-3; v_gene: TRBV20-1; abundance: once; CDR3nt: TGCAGTGCCAGTTGTGGAAACACCATATATTTT; CDR3aa: CSASCGNTIYF
d_gene: TRBD1; j_gene: TRBJ2-7; v_gene: TRBV5-4; abundance: .; CDR3nt: TGTGCCAGCAGCCCCACAACGGACAGGGTCTACGAGCAGTACTTC; CDR3aa: CASSPTTDRVYEQYF
d_gene: .; j_gene: TRBJ2-3; v_gene: TRBV29-1; abundance: many; CDR3nt: TGCAGCGTTGATGGTGGGAGAGGGGGCACAGATACGCAGTATTTT; CDR3aa: CSVDGGRGGTDTQYF
d_gene: .; j_gene: TRBJ2-7; v_gene: TRBV5-1; abundance: .; CDR3nt: TGCGCCCGCAGCACAAGTGGGGTGGGGAGTTACGAGCAGTACTTC; CDR3aa: CARSTSGVGSYEQYF
d_gene: .; j_gene: TRBJ2-1; v_gene: TRBV4-2; abundance: few; CDR3nt: TGTGCCAGCAGCCAAGATCCCCTAGACTACAATGAGCAGTTCTTC; CDR3aa: CASSQDPLDYNEQFF
d_gene: TRBD2; j_gene: TRBJ2-1; v_gene: TRBV11-1; abundance: few; CDR3nt: TGTGCCAGCAGCTTAGCTCTCTCCGGGACTAGCTTTCATGAGCAGTTCTTC; CDR3aa: CASSLALSGTSFHEQFF
d_gene: TRBD2; j_gene: TRBJ2-3; v_gene: TRBV19; abundance: .; CDR3nt: TGTGCCAGTAAGCGAAGCGGGAGAACAGATACGCAGTATTTT; CDR3aa: CASKRSGRTDTQYF
d_gene: .; j_gene: TRBJ1-3; v_gene: TRBV6-1; abundance: few; CDR3nt: TGTGCCAGCAGTGAAGGCCTCATTGGAAACACCATATATTTT; CDR3aa: CASSEGLIGNTIYF
d_gene: .; j_gene: TRBJ1-1; v_gene: TRBV25-1; abundance: .; CDR3nt: TGTGCCAGCGTGGGCGCGGGAGCTTTCTTT; CDR3aa: CASVGAGAFF
d_gene: TRBD1; j_gene: TRBJ2-5; v_gene: TRBV6-1; abundance: .; CDR3nt: TGTGCCACCCGGGACAGTCCTCAAGAGACCCAGTACTTC; CDR3aa: CATRDSPQETQYF
d_gene: .; j_gene: TRBJ1-1; v_gene: TRBV12-3/TRBV12-4; abundance: .; CDR3nt: TGTGCCAGCAGTTTAGCAGAGTCGGAGTCGAACACTGAAGCTTTCTTT; CDR3aa: CASSLAESESNTEAFF
d_gene: .; j_gene: TRBJ2-2; v_gene: TRBV2; abundance: many; CDR3nt: TGTGCCAGCAGTGATGGGGAGACAGGTTTGATCGGGGAGCTGTTTTTT; CDR3aa: CASSDGETGLIGELFF
d_gene: .; j_gene: TRBJ2-7; v_gene: TRBV27; abundance: few; CDR3nt: TGTGCCAGCAGTCTAAGGGACAACAACTACGAGCAGTACTTC; CDR3aa: CASSLRDNNYEQYF
d_gene: TRBD1; j_gene: TRBJ1-1; v_gene: TRBV29-1; abundance: many; CDR3nt: TGCAGCGCAGACTCGGACAGGGGCTTTGAAGCTTTCTTT; CDR3aa: CSADSDRGFEAFF
d_gene: .; j_gene: TRBJ2-3; v_gene: TRBV20-1; abundance: few; CDR3nt: TGCAGTGCTAGAATGCGGGGGCCAGATACGCAGTATTTT; CDR3aa: CSARMRGPDTQYF
d_gene: .; j_gene: TRBJ2-7; v_gene: TRBV29-1; abundance: many; CDR3nt: TGCAGCGTTGAAGATAGGGGAGGAAGGGAGCAGTACTTC; CDR3aa: CSVEDRGGREQYF
d_gene: TRBD2; j_gene: TRBJ2-3; v_gene: TRBV19; abundance: many; CDR3nt: TGTGCCAGTAGCCCCACTAGCGGAGCAAACACAGATACGCAGTATTTT; CDR3aa: CASSPTSGANTDTQYF
d_gene: .; j_gene: TRBJ2-1; v_gene: TRBV14; abundance: few; CDR3nt: TGTGCCAGCAGCCAATTTGGTGTTGGGTCACAGTTCTTC; CDR3aa: CASSQFGVGSQFF